Included here is one T cell receptor beta chain sequence, with context. Its specificity is not known. The CDR3 loop spans 15 amino acids. Losses at the gene ends were 5 bases for V and 6 bases for J; bases not matched to a gene: 8. Looked up from germline, CDR1 is MNHEY and CDR2 is SMNVEV (reference sequence). Use of 60 Vbeta and 13 Jbeta primers characterized the PCR. Libraries were prepared by immunoSEQ multiplex PCR; TCRdb keeps only in-frame clonotypes and omits some of them. The table has about 73,000 clones, 65% to 85% seen once. This sample stems from a study of cytomegalovirus exposure and HLA in healthy donors. Study in general: The early release's HLA-typed donors yielded approximately 85 million unique TCRs. General study points: Sequencing had likely introduced a cluster of highly shared sequence variants as an artifact.

The sequence was collected from a man aged 65-85 years in good health and CMV-seronegative. This chain connects TRBV27 to TRBJ2-4; 9 bases align to TRBD2. The sample was PBMCs. This CDR3 reads CASSARLAGLNIQYF. The CDR3 coding sequence is TGTGCCAGCAGTGCCCGGCTAGCGGGACTAAACATTCAGTACTTC.